One sample yielded the 22 T cell receptor beta chains listed below, sequenced in a study of shared T cell receptors in the human thymus. The protocol was immunoSEQ multiplex PCR, while the TCRdb copy is restricted to in-frame clones and leaves out a portion. Of more than 300,000 clones listed, just under 95% are singletons. Specimen: thymocytes. These receptors originate from a human donor.

This clone was seen only once. The CDR3 protein is CATLAASPQSRANVLTF. The CDR3 bases are TGTGCCACCCTGGCAGCCTCACCGCAGAGTAGGGCCAACGTCCTGACTTTC. The chain is built from TRBV28 and TRBJ2-6, with unresolved D. Trimming pared 10 bases from V and 5 bases from J, leaving 24 bases between. CDR3 length equals 17 residues. Looked up from germline, CDR1 is MDHEN and CDR2 is SYDVKM.

The chain uses TRBV27 and TRBJ2-2; 12 bases line up with TRBD2. The V segment lost 7 bases and the J segment 1 base; nucleotides outside the gene matches: 13. This CDR3 has 19 residues. The V gene's germline CDR1 is MNHEY and CDR2 SMNVEV (reference sequence). For the CDR3, the DNA is TGTGCCAGCACCCCTTTGGGGGGACTAGCGGGCAGGAACACCGGGGAGCTGTTTTTT. This codes for CASTPLGGLAGRNTGELFF.

This clone was counted a single time. This chain connects TRBV9 to TRBJ2-6, with D perhaps matching TRBD1 or TRBD2 (5 bases each). Per germline, CDR1 SGDLS and CDR2 YYNGEE. V lost 0 bases and J lost 0, with 10 bases in between. The CDR3 runs 17 residues. The CDR3 DNA reads TGTGCCAGCAGCGTAGGGGACGCCCCCTCTGGGGCCAACGTCCTGACTTTC. Translating it yields CASSVGDAPSGANVLTF.

The V call is TRBV15, the J call TRBJ1-4, with TRBD1 as a possible D gene (5 bases). Germline V CDR1 and CDR2: LNHNV, YYDKDF (reference sequence). Between the trimmed V and J ends, which lost 8 bases and 2 bases, there was a span of 12 bases. The CDR3 extends over 14 amino acids. The CDR3, as DNA: TGTGCCACCCGGAGGGGCATCACTAATGAAAAACTGTTTTTT. This gives the protein CATRRGITNEKLFF.

The gene calls are TRBV19 and TRBJ2-1; the match to TRBD2 covers 8 bases. From germline, CDR1 is LNHDA and CDR2 SQIVND (reference sequence). V lost 7 bases to trimming and J lost 9 bases; unmatched junction nucleotides: 8. This CDR3 contains 13 residues. The CDR3, as DNA: TGTGCCAGTAACGGTAGGGCGGGAGGTGAGCAGTTCTTC. Translating gives CASNGRAGGEQFF. Full variable domain (rest looked up from reference TRBV19 and TRBJ2-1): DGGITQSPKYLFRKEGQNVTLSCEQNLNHDAMYWYRQDPGQGLRLIYYSQIVNDFQKGDIAEGYSVSREKKESFPLTVTSAQKNPTAFYLCASNGRAGGEQFFGPGTRLTVL.

This clone came up once. The V call is TRBV5-1, the J call TRBJ2-3; 9 bases fit TRBD1. The CDR3 has 15 amino acids. CDR1 and CDR2 (germline): SGHRS, YFSETQ. The ends lost 4 bases at V and 6 bases at J; junction bases unmatched: 9. In DNA, the CDR3 is TGCGCCAGCAGCAAAAAAAACGGGACAGGGGATACGCAGTATTTT. Protein: CASSKKNGTGDTQYF.

The V call is TRBV4-1, the J call TRBJ2-7; 10 nucleotides align to TRBD2. The CDR3 covers 17 residues. CDR1 and CDR2 from the germline V gene are MGHRA and YSYEKL. V dropped 0 bases and J dropped 2; count of bases not matched to a gene: 7. CDR3 amino acids: CASSQETLAGAPYEQYF. The CDR3 DNA sequence: TGCGCCAGCAGCCAAGAGACCCTAGCGGGAGCCCCCTACGAGCAGTACTTC.

The V call is TRBV7-2, the J call TRBJ2-1; TRBD1 matches at 8 bases. With 2 bases clipped from V and 5 bases from J, the junction kept 8 bases outside the gene matches. CDR1 SGHTA and CDR2 FQGNSA come from the germline V gene. The CDR3 loop spans 16 amino acids. The CDR3 DNA sequence: TGTGCCAGCAGCTTAATTTCAGGGGGCTCGAACAATGAGCAGTTCTTC. Translated, it gives CASSLISGGSNNEQFF.

The V and J genes are TRBV15 and TRBJ2-7, with TRBD2 as a possible D gene (5 bases). This CDR3 is built from 16 residues. The V end was cut by 5 bases, the J end by 0 bases, with 17 bases between. Germline CDR1 LNHNV, CDR2 YYDKDF (reference sequence). CDR3 residues: CATSGEWNPDSYEQYF. The CDR3 nucleotides read TGTGCCACCAGCGGGGAGTGGAACCCTGACTCCTACGAGCAGTACTTC.

This clone was detected once. V usage is TRBV7-2 and J usage is TRBJ2-7; TRBD2 aligns across 7 bases. V shed 2 bases and J 9 bases; nucleotides not matched to a gene: 19. There are 17 residues in the CDR3. CDR1 is SGHTA and CDR2 is FQGNSA in the germline V gene. In DNA form, the CDR3 reads TGTGCCAGCAGCTTATCGGGCAGGGCCTTGACTAGCCAAGTGCAGTACTTC. Translating gives CASSLSGRALTSQVQYF.

V gene TRBV13 combines with J gene TRBJ2-7, with D unresolved. V was trimmed by 4 bases and J by 3 bases, leaving 10 bases between them. The germline V gene encodes CDR1 PRHDT and CDR2 FYEKMQ (reference sequence). CDR3 length equals 13 residues. The CDR3, as DNA: TGTGCCAGCAGCTCTGGAAATTACTACGAGCAGTACTTC. The encoded protein is CASSSGNYYEQYF. Based on the CDR3 plus reference TRBV13 and TRBJ2-7, the full variable domain is AAGVIQSPRHLIKEKRETATLKCYPIPRHDTVYWYQQGPGQDPQFLISFYEKMQSDKGSIPDRFSAQQFSDYHSELNMSSLELGDSALYFCASSSGNYYEQYFGPGTRLTVT.

The chain combines TRBV30 with TRBJ2-5, with 10 bases matching TRBD2. Germline CDR1 reads GTSNPN; CDR2 reads SVGIG (reference sequence). CDR3 size: 16 residues. V gave up 0 bases and J gave up 3 bases; unmatched junction bases: 7. Written as DNA, the CDR3 is TGTGCCTGGAGTGTCTGGAGCGGGAGGGCAGAAGAGACCCAGTACTTC. It specifies CAWSVWSGRAEETQYF.

The count of this clone is one. The chain employs TRBV28 and TRBJ1-1; the D is unclear. The V end was cut by 8 bases, the J end by 1 base, with 11 bases between. The CDR3 spans 13 residues. The germline V gene has CDR1 MDHEN and CDR2 SYDVKM. CDR3: CASGLLKNTEAFF. Written as DNA, the CDR3 is TGTGCCAGCGGACTTTTAAAGAACACTGAAGCTTTCTTT.

Worth noting for this clone: Sequence at one end of the junction differs from germline and may be a read error. The gene calls are TRBV29-1 and TRBJ1-3; a weak D match, TRBD1 (6 bases). In germline, CDR1 is SQVTM, CDR2 ANQGSEA. The CDR3 covers 14 residues. CDR3 loop: CSVETGFSGDTIYF. CDR3 nucleotides: TGCAGCGTTGAAACAGGGTTCTCTGGAGACACCATATATTTT.

The chain joins TRBV28 to TRBJ2-5; 8 nucleotides match TRBD2. The V gene end was trimmed by 6 bases and the J gene end by 7 bases; junction bases not matched to a gene: 10. Germline CDR1 is MDHEN and CDR2 is SYDVKM. This CDR3 comprises 14 residues. CDR3 nucleotide sequence: TGTGCCAGCAGGACCGCGGGAGGCCAGGGGACCCAGTACTTC. This translates into CASRTAGGQGTQYF.

J is TRBJ2-5 and V is TRBV7-9, with D hard to call. Trimming took 11 bases from V and 1 from J, leaving 17 bases between them. The V gene's germline CDR1 is SEHNR and CDR2 FQNEAQ (reference sequence). The CDR3 is 14 amino acids. CDR3 DNA: TGTGCCCTTGCAAGCGTAGAGATCCAAGAGACCCAGTACTTC. It translates to CALASVEIQETQYF.

CDR3 sequence (DNA): TGTGCCAGCAGCTCTCGGGACTACCGCACAACAGAGGGCTACAATGAGCAGTTCTTC. It encodes CASSSRDYRTTEGYNEQFF. V and J are TRBV9 and TRBJ2-1; TRBD2 agrees at 7 bases. This CDR3 is built from 19 residues. Germline CDR1 and CDR2: SGDLS and YYNGEE. J was trimmed by 3 bases and V by 4 bases; bases with no gene match: 19.

The J gene is TRBJ2-1, the V gene TRBV7-2; the D gene could be TRBD1 or TRBD2 (5 bases each). The CDR3 totals 16 residues. Germline CDR1 SGHTA, CDR2 FQGNSA. Trimming took 4 bases from V and 3 from J, leaving 16 bases between them. This chain's CDR3 is CASSSRGRGVYNEQFF. Here the CDR3 DNA reads TGTGCCAGCAGCTCCCGGGGCCGTGGGGTCTACAATGAGCAGTTCTTC.

The V gene is TRBV7-9, the J gene TRBJ2-7, with D tentatively TRBD1 or TRBD2 (5 bases each). V was shortened by 1 base and J by 6 bases, with 10 bases between the two germline ends. The CDR3 loop spans 13 amino acids. CDR1 SEHNR and CDR2 FQNEAQ come from the germline V gene (reference sequence). The CDR3 coding sequence is TGTGCCAGCAGCTTAGACCGGGGCCGCGAGCAGTACTTC. Residues: CASSLDRGREQYF.

The chain carries TRBV10-3 and TRBJ2-7, with D perhaps matching TRBD1 (6 bases). The V and J ends lost 9 bases and 7 bases respectively, with 37 bases between them. Germline V gene lookup returns CDR1 ENHRY and CDR2 SYGVKD. This CDR3 is built from 19 residues. The CDR3 nucleotides read TGTGCCATAGGTGGCCGTTCGGAGACAGGATTACGGGTATCGTATGAGCAGTACTTC. This encodes CAIGGRSETGLRVSYEQYF.

CDR3 sequence reads: CASSLCSEREGPYEQYF. CDR3 bases: TGTGCCAGCAGTTTATGCTCGGAGCGGGAGGGGCCCTACGAGCAGTACTTC. The chain uses TRBV28 and TRBJ2-7; 10 bases are a match to TRBD2. Germline-derived CDR1 and CDR2 are MDHEN and SYDVKM. CDR3 length equals 17 residues. V trimming: 0 bases; J trimming: 2 bases; junction bases outside the gene matches: 7.

This chain connects TRBV27 to TRBJ2-3, with D perhaps assigned TRBD1 or TRBD2 (5 bases each). The germline CDR1 and CDR2 sequences are MNHEY and SMNVEV (reference sequence). Trimming left V 6 bases short and J 0 bases short, with 16 bases between. The CDR3 extends over 16 amino acids. CDR3 protein: CASRGVLISSTDTQYF. The CDR3 region has the DNA TGTGCCAGCAGGGGGGTCCTGATCTCTAGCACAGATACGCAGTATTTT.